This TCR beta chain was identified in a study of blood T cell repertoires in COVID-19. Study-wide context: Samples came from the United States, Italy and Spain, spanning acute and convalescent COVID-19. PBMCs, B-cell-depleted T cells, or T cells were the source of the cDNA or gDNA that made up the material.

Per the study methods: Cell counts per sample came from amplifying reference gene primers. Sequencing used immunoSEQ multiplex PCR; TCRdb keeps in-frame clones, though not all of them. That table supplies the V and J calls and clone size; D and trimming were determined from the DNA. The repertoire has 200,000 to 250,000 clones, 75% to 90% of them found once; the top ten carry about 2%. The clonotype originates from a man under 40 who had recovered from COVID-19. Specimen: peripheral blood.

CDR3 nucleotide sequence: TGTGCCAGTAGTCGGCTGACAGCCTACACCGACGAGCAGTACTTC. It is translated as CASSRLTAYTDEQYF. The chain recombines TRBV19 with TRBJ2-7; D possibly corresponds to TRBD1 (5 bases). Germline V CDR1 and CDR2: LNHDA, SQIVND (reference sequence). CDR3 size: 15 residues. Trimming took 5 bases from V and 5 from J, leaving 19 bases between them. The full variable domain, its missing parts supplied by reference TRBV19 and TRBJ2-7, is DGGITQSPKYLFRKEGQNVTLSCEQNLNHDAMYWYRQDPGQGLRLIYYSQIVNDFQKGDIAEGYSVSREKKESFPLTVTSAQKNPTAFYLCASSRLTAYTDEQYFGPGTRLTVT.